Listed below are T cell receptor beta chains from one sample, sequenced in a study of spatial heterogeneity in lung cancer. TCRdb itself ran the 5' RACE reads through MiXCR, one entry per CDR3 protein. In the table there are roughly 70,000 distinct CDR3 sequences, less than 15% of which are singletons. The material sequenced was PBMCs, taken at surgery. The receptors were sampled from a male donor with early-stage non-small cell lung cancer. CDR3s include the opening cysteine and the closing phenylalanine or tryptophan. A D gene is named only where the DNA matches it firmly. Some rows have no size entry. The others give once, few or many, or a class for an expanded clone.

v_gene,d_gene,abundance,j_gene,CDR3aa,CDR3nt
TRBV11-2,NA,few,TRBJ2-7,CASSLVSEYEQYF,TGTGCCAGCAGCTTAGTTAGCGAATACGAGCAGTACTTC
TRBV5-5,NA,few,TRBJ2-1,CASSAPQSYNEQFF,TGTGCCAGCAGCGCACCTCAGTCCTACAATGAGCAGTTCTTC
TRBV5-1,NA,few,TRBJ1-3,CASSDILSGNTIYF,TGCGCCAGCAGCGACATCCTCTCTGGAAACACCATATATTTT
TRBV24-1,NA,NA,TRBJ2-1,CATSDFGSQANEQFF,TGTGCCACCAGTGATTTCGGGAGTCAAGCCAATGAGCAGTTCTTC
TRBV20-1,NA,NA,TRBJ1-1,CSARDLTGITEAFF,TGCAGTGCTAGAGATCTCACAGGGATCACTGAAGCTTTCTTT
TRBV24-1,NA,NA,TRBJ1-4,CATSGGRGSLNEKLFF,TGTGCCACCAGTGGAGGCCGAGGAAGTCTTAATGAAAAACTGTTTTTT
TRBV4-2,NA,NA,TRBJ1-5,CASSPQGGPGRQPQHF,TGTGCCAGCAGCCCGCAAGGCGGGCCCGGGAGGCAGCCCCAGCATTTT
TRBV4-1,NA,NA,TRBJ2-1,CASSQDLLGAGLYNEQFF,TGCGCCAGCAGCCAAGACCTCCTTGGGGCGGGATTATACAATGAGCAGTTCTTC
TRBV7-9,TRBD1,NA,TRBJ2-1,CASSPEGDRSHEQFF,TGTGCCAGCAGCCCCGAGGGGGACAGGAGCCATGAGCAGTTCTTC
TRBV5-1,NA,many,TRBJ2-1,CASSLNPGTSYNEQFF,TGCGCCAGCAGCTTAAACCCGGGGACCTCCTACAATGAGCAGTTCTTC
TRBV7-2,NA,few,TRBJ2-3,CASSQVGRTDTQYF,TGTGCCAGCAGCCAGGTGGGGCGCACAGATACGCAGTATTTT
TRBV12-3/TRBV12-4,TRBD2,NA,TRBJ2-1,CASTSGFSYNEQFF,TGTGCCAGCACTAGCGGATTCTCCTACAATGAGCAGTTCTTC
TRBV14,NA,many,TRBJ1-1,CASSQRGVNTEAFF,TGTGCCAGCAGCCAAAGGGGCGTGAACACTGAAGCTTTCTTT
TRBV20-1,NA,NA,TRBJ1-1,CSANNVLNTEAFF,TGCAGTGCTAATAACGTTCTGAACACTGAAGCTTTCTTT
TRBV10-1,NA,many,TRBJ2-7,CASSESLWVGEQYF,TGCGCCAGCAGTGAGTCGTTATGGGTGGGCGAGCAGTACTTC
TRBV30,NA,NA,TRBJ1-5,CAWAEYSNQPQHF,TGTGCCTGGGCGGAGTATAGCAATCAGCCCCAGCATTTT
TRBV6-5,NA,NA,TRBJ2-4,CASENRENIQYF,TGTGCCAGCGAGAACAGGGAGAACATTCAGTACTTC
TRBV20-1,TRBD2,few,TRBJ2-1,CSARDLREDYNEQFF,TGCAGTGCTAGAGATCTGCGGGAGGATTACAATGAGCAGTTCTTC
TRBV20-1,NA,NA,TRBJ1-1,CSAPGLGNTEAFF,TGCAGTGCTCCAGGGCTGGGGAACACTGAAGCTTTCTTT
TRBV30,NA,NA,TRBJ2-2,CAWSVLGTRAGTGELFF,TGTGCCTGGAGTGTACTCGGGACCCGAGCGGGCACCGGGGAGCTGTTTTTT
TRBV7-9,TRBD1,NA,TRBJ1-3,CASSPPGQRSRNTIYF,TGTGCCAGCAGCCCTCCGGGACAGAGGTCTCGAAACACCATATATTTT
TRBV5-1,NA,many,TRBJ2-2,CASSRDDFANTGELFF,TGCGCCAGCAGCCGCGATGACTTCGCGAACACCGGGGAGCTGTTTTTT
TRBV6-6,TRBD1,NA,TRBJ1-2,CASSWTGEGYGYTF,TGTGCCAGCAGCTGGACAGGGGAAGGCTATGGCTACACCTTC
TRBV6-1,TRBD2,once,TRBJ2-1,CASSERLAGVSRNNEQFF,TGTGCCAGCAGTGAGAGACTAGCGGGAGTTTCCAGAAACAATGAGCAGTTCTTC
TRBV3-1,TRBD2,many,TRBJ2-7,CASSQEGGTANYEQYF,TGTGCCAGCAGCCAAGAGGGGGGGACCGCCAACTACGAGCAGTACTTC
TRBV14,TRBD1,few,TRBJ2-7,CASSQRQGIFNEQYF,TGTGCCAGCAGCCAACGACAGGGAATTTTCAACGAGCAGTACTTC
TRBV9,NA,few,TRBJ2-2,CASSVAGGMGGELFF,TGTGCCAGCAGCGTAGCGGGGGGCATGGGCGGGGAGCTGTTTTTT
TRBV12-3/TRBV12-4,TRBD2,many,TRBJ2-3,CASSLTSGESSTQYF,TGTGCCAGCAGTTTAACTAGCGGGGAGTCCAGTACGCAGTATTTT